A single TCR beta chain is shown here with its context. This clonotype was observed at least ten times. This clone's antigen is unknown. Per-base quality was not reported, and no clone a single base away is much larger than it. The data originate from a study of response to subunit inactivated influenza vaccine (dated by TCRdb to 2017 to 2018). Regarding the study in general: To follow how T cells responded to a trivalent subunit inactivated influenza vaccine, the researchers relied on deep quantitative profiling of the T cell receptor repertoire.

V drops 4 bases and J drops 6 bases, leaving 12 bases in between. The germline V gene (reference sequence) provides CDR1 DFQATT and CDR2 SNEGSKA. From the cysteine through the phenylalanine, the CDR3 covers 12 amino acids. Of the read, only the CDR3 DNA is kept; its 36 bases are in frame from base 1. The library was produced with RT-PCR. TCRdb shows the sequencer as Illumina HiSeq 2500. The public sequencing data were trimmed at Q25 with fastp and processed into clonotypes with MiXCR by TCRdb, which kept only in-frame beta chains. Every distinct CDR3 protein forms one entry, paired with its most common genes and DNA. Within this sample are around 530,000 distinct CDR3 sequences, with more than 15% of them counted one time only. The ten largest make up over 2.5% of the sample. Results and caveats for the whole study, not just this receptor: The authors proposed that each seasonal influenza vaccination may bring in only a limited number of new T cells.

This TCR came from a man aged 50 to 75 who received an inactivated influenza vaccine. Donor details come from another sample of the same person, matched by shared clones. Here the sequenced sample was CD4+ T cells sorted from PBMCs, taken about 23 months after vaccination. The chain employs TRBV20-1 and TRBJ2-5; too little of a D gene remains to name it. The base sequence is TGCAGTGCTACCCAGATGGGGAAGACCCAGTACTTC. Translation gives CSATQMGKTQYF.